This is a list of T cell receptor beta chains from one sample in a study of cytomegalovirus exposure and HLA in healthy donors. Sequencing was performed with immunoSEQ multiplex PCR; in TCRdb, only in-frame clones are kept and a portion is missing. The sample has roughly 75,000 clones, and its top ten clones hold under 6.5%. Sample: PBMCs. The receptors derive from a man aged 35 to 55 in good health and CMV-seronegative. CDR3s include the opening cysteine and the closing phenylalanine or tryptophan. Fields, in order: J gene, V gene, D gene, CDR3 DNA, CDR3 protein. The D gene is left open where the match is weak.

TRBJ1-1	TRBV29-1	TRBD1	TGCAGTGTTGCTCCCGGACAGGGGGGCACTGAAGCTTTCTTT	CSVAPGQGGTEAFF
TRBJ2-5	TRBV6-1	.	TGTGCCAGCAGTGAAAAATGGTACAGCCAAGAGACCCAGTACTTC	CASSEKWYSQETQYF
TRBJ2-5	TRBV30	TRBD1	TGTGCCTGCGACGGAGGACAGGCGACTCAAGAGACCCAGTACTTC	CACDGGQATQETQYF
TRBJ2-1	TRBV9	.	TGTGCCAGCAGCGTAGACGAGGGGGCGCGGGGTAGTGAGCAGTTCTTC	CASSVDEGARGSEQFF
TRBJ2-1	TRBV10-1	.	TGCGCCCATCCGGGACATGAGTACAATGAGCAGTTCTTC	CAHPGHEYNEQFF
TRBJ2-3	TRBV10-1	TRBD2	TGCGCCAGCAGTGCTGGGGGTAGCGGGAGTTTCGATACGCAGTATTTT	CASSAGGSGSFDTQYF
TRBJ1-1	TRBV30	TRBD1	TGTGCCTGGAGTGCAAGGACAGGGGATGAAGCTTTCTTT	CAWSARTGDEAFF
TRBJ2-4	TRBV18	.	TGTGCCAGCTCACCAGGGGCGGCCAAAAACATTCAGTACTTC	CASSPGAAKNIQYF
TRBJ2-3	TRBV7-8	TRBD2	TGTGCCAGCAGATACGGGGGGGCCGATACGCAGTATTTT	CASRYGGADTQYF
TRBJ2-7	TRBV4-2	TRBD1	TGTGCCAGCAGCCAAGATGAGGGGACAGGGGGTTTGACAGGGTACTACGAGCAGTACTTC	CASSQDEGTGGLTGYYEQYF
TRBJ1-1	TRBV11-2	.	TGTGCCAGCAGCGACCCTCCCGACATAGCTTTCTTT	CASSDPPDIAFF
TRBJ1-6	TRBV7-2	TRBD1	TGTGCCAGCAGCTTGGACAGGGGGTATGGTAATTCACCCCTCCACTTT	CASSLDRGYGNSPLHF
TRBJ2-1	TRBV7-9	TRBD1	TGTGCCAGCGACCCGGGACAGGCCTACAATGAGCAGTTCTTC	CASDPGQAYNEQFF